Listed below are T cell receptor delta chains from one sample, sequenced in a study of gamma-delta T cells after stem cell transplantation. TCRdb re-called the RT-PCR reads through CATT. The data contain just under 2,500 delta-chain clones, approximately 20% of them singletons. What was sequenced was gamma-delta T cells. These receptors all come from a human donor. It is not recorded whose cells these are; they may come from a transplant donor. Each CDR3 is given with its conserved first and last residue. Fields, in order: clone size, J gene, V gene, D gene, CDR3 protein, CDR3 DNA. The D gene is left open where the match is weak. Clone size is given for some rows only: seen once, a few or many times, or a class if the clone is expanded.

-	TRDJ1	TRDV2	TRDD3	CACDHNWGNTDKLIF	TGTGCCTGTGATCATAACTGGGGGAACACCGATAAACTCATCTTT
large	TRDJ3	TRDV2	TRDD3	CACDTGGYLGSWDTRQMFF	TGTGCCTGTGACACTGGGGGATACCTCGGCTCCTGGGACACCCGACAGATGTTTTTC
few	TRDJ1	TRDV1	TRDD3	CALGEPFPLTPIPGVLGDTPPLFACPQYTDKLIF	TGTGCTCTTGGGGAACCCTTCCCGCTCACCCCTATCCCTGGCGTACTGGGGGATACTCCGCCGCTTTTCGCGTGTCCGCAGTACACCGATAAACTCATCTTT
medium-sized	TRDJ4	TRDV1	TRDD3	CALGEQLTGGYGARPLIF	TGTGCTCTTGGGGAACAACTGACTGGGGGATATGGGGCCAGACCCCTGATCTTT
medium-sized	TRDJ1	TRDV3	TRDD3	CAFPWSTLWGIPHYTDKLIF	TGTGCCTTTCCCTGGTCTACGTTGTGGGGGATACCCCATTACACCGATAAACTCATCTTT
-	TRDJ2	TRDV1	-	CALGGSRPYPRVQSLTAQLFF	TGTGCTCTTGGGGGGTCTAGGCCATATCCGAGGGTACAATCTTTGACAGCGCAACTCTTCTTT
-	TRDJ2	TRAV29/DV5	TRDD3	CAASAAGLGLSPNYWGTLTAQLFF	TGTGCAGCAAGCGCAGCGGGGTTGGGGCTATCCCCCAATTACTGGGGGACGCTGACAGCACAACTCTTCTTT
few	TRDJ3	TRDV1	-	CALGELGSPAQPSSWDTRQMFF	TGTGCTCTTGGGGAACTTGGCTCTCCCGCTCAGCCGAGCTCCTGGGACACCCGACAGATGTTTTTC
large	TRDJ3	TRDV2	TRDD3	CACDTKVLGDTSLSWDTRQMFF	TGTGCCTGTGACACGAAGGTACTGGGGGATACGTCCCTCTCCTGGGACACCCGACAGATGTTTTTC
large	TRDJ1	TRAV29/DV5	TRDD3	CAALLGETEKYTDKLIF	TGTGCAGCCCTACTGGGGGAGACCGAGAAGTACACCGATAAACTCATCTTT
few	TRDJ1	TRDV3	-	CAFSQGRVACTDKLIF	TGTGCCTTTAGTCAAGGTCGAGTCGCTTGCACCGATAAACTCATCTTT
few	TRDJ2	TRDV2	TRDD3	CACDPLIYTVGYSTAQLFF	TGTGCCTGTGACCCCCTCATCTATACTGTGGGATACAGTACAGCACAACTCTTCTTT
large	TRDJ3	TRDV2	TRDD3	CACDPVLGDTPWDTRQMFF	TGTGCCTGTGACCCAGTACTGGGGGATACGCCCTGGGACACCCGACAGATGTTTTTC
medium-sized	TRDJ3	TRDV2	TRDD3	CACDTTRNPAYLRRTGGYAKEWDTRQMFF	TGTGCCTGTGACACCACCCGTAATCCAGCTTACTTAAGACGGACTGGGGGATACGCCAAGGAATGGGACACCCGACAGATGTTTTTC
few	TRDJ3	TRDV3	TRDD3	CAFGLGGRSSWGTRQMFF	TGTGCCTTTGGGCTGGGGGGGCGGAGCTCCTGGGGCACCCGACAGATGTTTTTC
medium-sized	TRDJ1	TRDV3	-	CASRRGYTDKLIF	TGTGCCTCCAGACGGGGCTACACCGATAAACTCATCTTT
few	TRDJ1	TRDV1	-	CALGGLLRWGPTQYTDKLIF	TGTGCTCTTGGGGGACTACTACGCTGGGGCCCAACTCAGTACACCGATAAACTCATCTTT
large	TRDJ3	TRDV2	TRDD3	CACDSVTGDPSSWDTRQMFF	TGTGCCTGTGACTCAGTAACTGGGGACCCGAGCTCCTGGGACACCCGACAGATGTTTTTC
-	TRDJ1	TRDV1	-	CALGALWGPTDKLIF	TGTGCTCTTGGGGCTCTCTGGGGCCCCACCGATAAACTCATCTTT
-	TRDJ1	TRDV1	-	CALGEAILLLGFDKLIF	TGTGCTCTTGGGGAAGCTATTCTATTACTGGGTTTCGATAAACTCATCTTT
large	TRDJ3	TRDV2	TRDD3	CACDAWGIPPRDTRQMFF	TGTGCCTGTGACGCCTGGGGGATACCGCCCCGGGACACCCGACAGATGTTTTTC
few	TRDJ1	TRDV2	-	CACDAVSEKRNTDKLIF	TGTGCCTGTGACGCCGTCTCGGAGAAACGGAACACCGATAAACTCATCTTT
few	TRDJ3	TRDV2	TRDD3	CACDTVYWGIGPSSWDTRQMFF	TGTGCCTGTGACACCGTCTACTGGGGGATCGGACCTAGCTCCTGGGACACCCGACAGATGTTCTTC
few	TRDJ1	TRDV1	TRDD2	CALGEGPLPIRDWCTDKLIF	TGTGCTCTTGGGGAAGGCCCACTTCCTATACGGGACTGGTGTACCGATAAACTCATCTTT
few	TRDJ1	TRDV2	TRDD3	CACGTVVWDTSDKLIF	TGTGCCTGTGGCACCGTTGTGTGGGATACTTCTGATAAACTCATCTTT
-	TRDJ1	TRDV3	-	CAFLPRPTDKLIF	TGTGCCTTTCTTCCCCGACCCACCGATAAACTCATCTTT
-	TRDJ3	TRDV2	TRDD3	CACDTNENWGRRSWDARQMFF	TGTGCCTGTGACACCAATGAGAACTGGGGGCGACGCTCCTGGGACGCCCGACAGATGTTTTTC
-	TRDJ1	TRDV1	-	CALGENAVPSFVLGNKLIF	TGTGCTCTTGGGGAAAATGCTGTGCCTTCTTTCGTACTGGGTAATAAACTCATCTTT
few	TRDJ1	TRDV1	-	CALGEPPLHYHLSTRSHTDKLIF	TGTGCTCTTGGGGAACCTCCCCTCCATTATCATCTTTCGACCCGCTCGCACACCGATAAACTCATCTTT
medium-sized	TRDJ2	TRDV3	-	CAFTPVLSLTAQLFF	TGTGCCTTTACCCCAGTACTGTCTTTGACAGCACAACTCTTCTTT
large	TRDJ2	TRDV3	TRDD3	CAFPRGILTAQLFF	TGTGCCTTTCCCCGGGGGATCCTGACAGCACAACTCTTCTTT
-	TRDJ1	TRDV3	-	CAFIPILRGYTDKLIF	TGTGCCTTTATTCCAATCCTGCGGGGATACACCGATAAACTCATCTTT
large	TRDJ2	TRDV2	TRDD3	CACDRRRRLPHILGVIRLTAQLFF	TGTGCCTGTGACCGTAGGCGTCGCCTCCCCCATATACTGGGGGTTATTCGCTTGACAGCACAACTCTTCTTT
few	TRDJ3	TRDV3	TRDD3	CAFRGILASWDTRQMFF	TGTGCCTTTAGGGGGATACTCGCCTCCTGGGACACCCGACAGATGTTTTTC
medium-sized	TRDJ3	TRDV2	TRDD3	CACDTLILGPWDTRQMFF	TGTGCCTGTGACACCCTGATACTGGGGCCCTGGGACACCCGACAGATGTTTTTC
medium-sized	TRDJ1	TRDV1	TRDD3	CALGELPTPYPTLAHWGIRWYTDKLIF	TGTGCTCTTGGGGAACTCCCAACCCCCTACCCTACGCTCGCTCACTGGGGGATACGCTGGTACACCGATAAACTCATCTTT
few	TRDJ2	TRDV1	-	CALGESPYLPTYWGLLKTAQLFF	TGTGCTCTTGGGGAAAGCCCGTATCTTCCTACGTACTGGGGGTTGCTCAAGACAGCACAACTCTTCTTT
large	TRDJ1	TRAV29/DV5	TRDD3	CAASVEDWGRGPLYTDKLIF	TGTGCAGCAAGCGTGGAGGACTGGGGCCGAGGACCCTTATACACCGATAAACTCATCTTT
few	TRDJ2	TRDV1	TRDD3	CALGATRILGRARAAQPFF	TGTGCTCTTGGGGCCACGAGAATACTGGGGCGAGCGCGGGCAGCACAACCCTTCTTT
-	TRDJ1	TRDV1	TRDD3	CALGALRHPRGILPDKLIF	TGTGCTCTTGGGGCCCTACGTCACCCACGGGGGATACTACCCGATAAACTCATCTTT
few	TRDJ3	TRDV2	TRDD3	CACDETYWGTSSWDTRQMFF	TGTGCCTGTGACGAGACCTACTGGGGGACAAGCTCCTGGGACACCCGACAGATGTTTTTC
medium-sized	TRDJ1	TRDV3	-	CASPGVLLDWVDKLIF	TGTGCCTCCCCGGGGGTCCTACTTGACTGGGTCGATAAACTCATCTTT
large	TRDJ2	TRDV2	TRDD3	CACDSLGDPLTAQLFF	TGTGCCTGTGACTCCCTGGGGGACCCTTTGACAGCACAACTCTTCTTT
-	TRDJ1	TRDV3	-	CALPDLPLITRIQDKLIF	TGTGCCCTGCCGGATCTCCCCCTCATAACTCGAATACAAGATAAACTCATCTTT
-	TRDJ2	TRDV2	-	CACGLGDPTLTSQLFF	TGTGCCTGTGGTCTAGGGGATCCTACCCTCACATCCCAACTCTTCTTT
-	TRDJ3	TRDV2	-	CACDTMLTDSFYTLQMFF	TGTGCCTGTGACACCATGCTGACCGACTCCTTTTACACCCTACAGATGTTTTTC
-	TRDJ1	TRDV1	-	CALGGPSPPTDSYTDKLIF	TGTGCTCTTGGGGGGCCTTCTCCGCCTACTGACTCATACACCGATAAACTCATCTTT
few	TRDJ1	TRDV3	TRDD3	CASLLPDQYWGRQTDKLIF	TGTGCCTCCCTCCTCCCAGATCAGTACTGGGGCCGCCAAACCGACAAACTCATCTTT
medium-sized	TRDJ3	TRDV3	-	CAFSLGPWDTRQMFF	TGTGCCTTTTCCCTGGGCCCCTGGGACACCCGACAGATGTTTTTC
few	TRDJ1	TRDV1	TRDD3	CALGERPLGILGDTQPPYTNKLIF	TGTGCTCTTGGGGAAAGGCCCCTGGGGATTCTGGGGGATACTCAACCTCCGTACACCAATAAACTCATCTTT
-	TRDJ1	TRDV1	-	CALGELPKFLPRGWGTPSYTDKLIF	TGTGCTCTTGGGGAACTACCCAAATTCCTACCCCGGGGCTGGGGGACACCCTCGTACACCGATAAACTCATCTTT
-	TRDJ1	TRDV3	-	CAFPIGPLHLSSQGTYTDKLIF	TGTGCCTTTCCCATTGGACCCTTACACCTCTCCTCTCAAGGGACTTACACCGATAAACTCATCTTT